Listed here are 2 T cell receptor beta chains from one sample, sequenced in a study of control samples from healthy donors and cancer patients. TCRdb's copy holds only in-frame clones and misses some; the assay was immunoSEQ multiplex PCR. Seen here are roughly 180,000 clones, 75% to 95% observed once, and the top ten hold around 2%. The sample comprised blood. The source of these receptors is a woman between 40 and 55 years old in good health.

The chain has TRBV7-9 and TRBJ2-7; possibly TRBD1 for D (5 bases). Trimming left V 8 bases short and J 5 bases short, with 16 bases between. The CDR3 runs to 13 residues. The germline CDR1 and CDR2 sequences are SEHNR and FQNEAQ (reference sequence). The CDR3 DNA reads as TGTGCCAGCGGCCGGCAGGGAAACCACGAGCAGTACTTC. Amino acids: CASGRQGNHEQYF.

This chain joins TRBV15 and TRBJ1-6; D is uncertain. Looked up from germline, CDR1 is LNHNV and CDR2 is YYDKDF (reference sequence). The CDR3 totals 15 residues. The V end lost 0 bases, the J end lost 9 bases, and 12 bases lay between the germline ends. This CDR3 reads CATSRDKGEGSPLHF. In nucleotides, the CDR3 is TGTGCCACCAGCAGAGATAAGGGCGAGGGTTCACCCCTCCACTTT. The whole variable domain, filled in from reference TRBV15 and TRBJ1-6, reads DAMVIQNPRYQVTQFGKPVTLSCSQTLNHNVMYWYQQKSSQAPKLLFHYYDKDFNNEADTPDNFQSRRPNTSFCFLDIRSPGLGDTAMYLCATSRDKGEGSPLHFGNGTRLTVT.